This T cell receptor beta chain was sequenced for a study of blood T cell repertoires in COVID-19. The wider study: COVID-19 samples collected from the United States, Italy and Spain covered acute and convalescent phases. PBMCs, B-cell-depleted T cells, or T cells were the source of the cDNA or gDNA that made up the material.

J gave up 1 base and V 8 bases, and 9 bases lay outside the gene matches. This CDR3 contains 16 residues. Germline V gene data show CDR1 as KGHSH and CDR2 as LQKENI. Original methodology: Estimated nucleated cell counts came from reference gene primer amplification. The table came from immunoSEQ multiplex PCR; TCRdb's copy has only in-frame clones and leaves some out. The V and J calls and clone size are taken from that table; D and trimming were inferred from the DNA. The sample yields approximately 50,000 clones, 90% seen once. Sequencing was done on a sample of peripheral blood. The TCR comes from a man aged 70 or older with acute or convalescent COVID-19. The chain has TRBV18 and TRBJ1-5; 9 bases match TRBD1. DNA for the CDR3: TGTGCCAGCGCGACAGGGGGAGGTAGGAGCAATCAGCCCCAGCATTTT. It specifies CASATGGGRSNQPQHF.